These 12 T cell receptor beta chains were all obtained from the same sample, sequenced in a study of blood T cell repertoires in COVID-19. Produced via immunoSEQ multiplex PCR; TCRdb's table is partial and in-frame only. The profile covers approximately 220,000 clones, with about 85% appearing a single time and about 2.4% taken by the ten largest. Sequences were obtained from PBMCs or T cells enriched from blood (not recorded which). The receptors originated from a woman aged 25 to 39 who had recovered from COVID-19.

The CDR3 region is CATSRGARYGYTF. CDR3 DNA sequence: TGTGCCACCAGCAGGGGGGCGCGGTATGGCTACACCTTC. This sequence joins TRBV15 and TRBJ1-2; TRBD1 is a possible D gene (6 bases). CDR1 LNHNV and CDR2 YYDKDF come from the germline V gene (reference sequence). This CDR3 has 13 amino acids. Trimming took off 3 bases at V and 5 bases at J, with 10 bases between the two ends. The full variable domain, completed using reference TRBV15 and TRBJ1-2, is DAMVIQNPRYQVTQFGKPVTLSCSQTLNHNVMYWYQQKSSQAPKLLFHYYDKDFNNEADTPDNFQSRRPNTSFCFLDIRSPGLGDTAMYLCATSRGARYGYTFGSGTRLTVV.

The chain carries TRBV7-9 and TRBJ2-7, with D possibly matching TRBD1 (6 bases). V lost 5 bases, J lost 0 bases, and 14 bases lay in between. Germline V gene data show CDR1 as SEHNR and CDR2 as FQNEAQ (reference sequence). CDR3 length: 15 residues. The CDR3 region has the DNA TGTGCCAGCAGCCCCGGGGCAGGGGACTCCTACGAGCAGTACTTC. It is translated as CASSPGAGDSYEQYF.

The V call is TRBV29-1, the J call TRBJ1-5; 10 bases are a match to TRBD1. Germline values: CDR1 SQVTM, CDR2 ANQGSEA. V shed 6 bases, J shed 6 bases, and the junction held 2 bases outside the gene matches. This CDR3 has 12 residues. The CDR3 DNA follows: TGCAGCGTCCGGACAGGGGGTCAGCCCCAGCATTTT. Translating gives CSVRTGGQPQHF.

V usage is TRBV10-3 and J usage is TRBJ2-1; TRBD2 matches 7 bases. Germline CDR1 reads ENHRY; CDR2 reads SYGVKD. The CDR3 is 17 residues long. The ends lost 6 bases at V and 9 bases at J; junction bases unmatched: 20. As DNA, the CDR3 is TGTGCCATCAGCGTACCCGGGACTACGGAAGATTTCGGTGAGCAGTTCTTC. It encodes CAISVPGTTEDFGEQFF.

This clone was recorded only once. The chain is built from TRBV5-1 and TRBJ2-3; 10 positions match TRBD2. The CDR3 sequence is 17 residues long. Trimming took 5 bases from V and 5 from J; bases not matched to a gene: 14. The germline V gene has CDR1 SGHRS and CDR2 YFSETQ. In DNA form, the CDR3 reads TGCGCCAGCAGTCGATCCTCACAGCGGGGGGGCCAAGATACGCAGTATTTT. Protein sequence: CASSRSSQRGGQDTQYF. The complete variable domain, with remaining parts taken from reference TRBV5-1 and TRBJ2-3, reads KAGVTQTPRYLIKTRGQQVTLSCSPISGHRSVSWYQQTPGQGLQFLFEYFSETQRNKGNFPGRFSGRQFSNSRSEMNVSTLELGDSALYLCASSRSSQRGGQDTQYFGPGTRLTVL.

This chain joins TRBV19 and TRBJ1-5; possible D gene TRBD1, 6 bases. The germline V gene has CDR1 LNHDA and CDR2 SQIVND (reference sequence). The CDR3 has 15 amino acids. V lost 3 bases to trimming and J lost 5 bases, with 14 bases between them. The CDR3 nucleotides read TGTGCCAGTAGTATTCGGAGGGGGAGGGATCAGCCCCAGCATTTT. Protein sequence: CASSIRRGRDQPQHF.

The V gene is TRBV21-1, the J gene TRBJ1-6; the listed D gene, TRBD1, was not tested against the DNA. TRBV21-1 is tagged as a pseudogene. The CDR3 runs 14 residues. CDR3 sequence (DNA): TGTGCCAGCAGCAGCGTAACATCAGGGAAACCCCTCCACTTT. Residues: CASSSVTSGKPLHF.

The rearrangement joins TRBV11-2 to TRBJ1-2, with TRBD1 identical over 7 bases. The CDR3 contains 15 residues. The V gene's germline CDR1 is SGHAT and CDR2 FQNNGV. J lost 8 bases, V lost 2 bases, and 11 bases had no gene match. CDR3 sequence: CASSLRLQGDGGYTF. The CDR3 region has the DNA TGTGCCAGCAGCTTAAGGCTCCAGGGGGATGGGGGCTACACCTTC. Drawing the rest from reference TRBV11-2 and TRBJ1-2, the complete variable domain is EAGVAQSPRYKIIEKRQSVAFWCNPISGHATLYWYQQILGQGPKLLIQFQNNGVVDDSQLPKDRFSAERLKGVDSTLKIQPAKLEDSAVYLCASSLRLQGDGGYTFGSGTRLTVV.

The V call is TRBV2, the J call TRBJ2-7, with D maybe TRBD1 (5 bases). V was shortened by 4 bases and J by 9 bases, with 22 bases between the two germline ends. Germline CDR1 is SNHLY and CDR2 is FYNNEI. This CDR3 spans 15 amino acids. The CDR3 spells CASSAQTETKFVQYF. The DNA of the CDR3 is TGTGCCAGCAGTGCCCAGACAGAGACGAAGTTTGTGCAGTACTTC.

This rearrangement joins TRBV6-5 to TRBJ2-1, with a possible D match to TRBD2 (5 bases). V lost 2 bases to trimming and J lost 3 bases, with 11 bases between them. This CDR3 comprises 15 residues. The V gene's germline CDR1 is MNHEY and CDR2 SVGAGI. The CDR3 nucleotides are TGTGCCAGCAGTTACGCGGGTGGGAGCTACAATGAGCAGTTCTTC. This encodes CASSYAGGSYNEQFF.

The J gene is TRBJ1-1, the V gene TRBV19, with 7 bases fitting TRBD1. The junction had 4 bases not matched to a gene; V was cut back by 5 bases and J by 4 bases. Germline V lookup: CDR1 LNHDA, CDR2 SQIVND (reference sequence). The CDR3 has 13 residues. The CDR3 is CASSGTAGTEAFF. The CDR3 DNA sequence: TGTGCCAGTAGTGGGACAGCAGGCACTGAAGCTTTCTTT.

This chain links TRBV5-1 with TRBJ1-1; TRBD1 is a possible D gene (6 bases). Germline values: CDR1 SGHRS, CDR2 YFSETQ. The V end lost 4 bases, the J end lost 1 base, and 11 bases lay between the germline ends. This CDR3 has 14 amino acids. The DNA of the CDR3 is TGCGCCAGCAGCCCCCGGACAGCGAACACTGAAGCTTTCTTT. Translation gives CASSPRTANTEAFF.